This is a list of T cell receptor beta chains from one sample in a study of control samples from healthy donors and cancer patients. Using immunoSEQ multiplex PCR, the repertoire was profiled, and TCRdb retains in-frame clones only, with some absent. This sample has some 150,000 clones, with more than 85% found just once. What was sequenced was blood. Receptors originate from a man aged 25-40 years in good health. CDR3s include the opening cysteine and the closing phenylalanine or tryptophan. D genes are given only for firm matches. Clone size is shown for a subset of rows, as once, few, many or a class of expanded clone.

abundance: .; j_gene: TRBJ2-1; v_gene: TRBV7-9; d_gene: .; CDR3nt: TGTGCCAGCAGCTTCGCCGGGGGCTCCAATGAGCAGTTCTTC; CDR3aa: CASSFAGGSNEQFF
abundance: .; j_gene: TRBJ2-2; v_gene: TRBV6-5; d_gene: .; CDR3nt: TGTGCCAGCAGGGGCCAAGGGTACACCGGGGAGCTGTTTTTT; CDR3aa: CASRGQGYTGELFF
abundance: .; j_gene: TRBJ2-2; v_gene: TRBV6-5; d_gene: .; CDR3nt: TGTGCCAGCAGTTACAACCGTTTGGGGAACACCGGGGAGCTGTTTTTT; CDR3aa: CASSYNRLGNTGELFF
abundance: .; j_gene: TRBJ2-5; v_gene: TRBV14; d_gene: TRBD1; CDR3nt: TGTGCCAGCAGCCAAGTCGCAGGGGGTTATGAGACCCAGTACTTC; CDR3aa: CASSQVAGGYETQYF
abundance: .; j_gene: TRBJ1-5; v_gene: TRBV19; d_gene: .; CDR3nt: TGTGCCAGTAGTATAATCGTGGGTTTTGATCAGCCCCAGCATTTT; CDR3aa: CASSIIVGFDQPQHF
abundance: once; j_gene: TRBJ1-2; v_gene: TRBV7-9; d_gene: .; CDR3nt: TGTGCCAGCAGCTTAGGGTCCAGCCCGGGCTACACCTTC; CDR3aa: CASSLGSSPGYTF
abundance: .; j_gene: TRBJ2-7; v_gene: TRBV3-1/TRBV3-2; d_gene: .; CDR3nt: TGTGCCAGCAGCCAAGATAGAGCTTTGGAGCAGTACTTC; CDR3aa: CASSQDRALEQYF
abundance: .; j_gene: TRBJ2-3; v_gene: TRBV12-5; d_gene: .; CDR3nt: TGTGCTAGTGGTTTGCCCACCAAAGGAGATACGCAGTATTTT; CDR3aa: CASGLPTKGDTQYF
abundance: .; j_gene: TRBJ2-7; v_gene: TRBV28; d_gene: .; CDR3nt: TGTGCCAGCAGTTTCCCCGGAGCTCGGGAGCAGTACTTC; CDR3aa: CASSFPGAREQYF
abundance: once; j_gene: TRBJ1-2; v_gene: TRBV6-5; d_gene: TRBD1; CDR3nt: TGTGCCAGCAGGAGACAGGGCGCGGCTGGGTATGGCTACACCTTC; CDR3aa: CASRRQGAAGYGYTF
abundance: .; j_gene: TRBJ2-7; v_gene: TRBV5-6; d_gene: .; CDR3nt: TGTGCCAGCAGCTTGGAAGGACGGAGTACCTACGAGCAGTACTTC; CDR3aa: CASSLEGRSTYEQYF
abundance: .; j_gene: TRBJ1-5; v_gene: TRBV24-1; d_gene: .; CDR3nt: TGTGCCACCAGTGACTATTTTTCAGGCCAGCCCCAGCATTTT; CDR3aa: CATSDYFSGQPQHF
abundance: .; j_gene: TRBJ1-3; v_gene: TRBV18; d_gene: .; CDR3nt: TGTGCCAGCTCACCTTCGGGACGCTCTGGAAACACCATATATTTT; CDR3aa: CASSPSGRSGNTIYF
abundance: .; j_gene: TRBJ2-3; v_gene: TRBV7-8; d_gene: .; CDR3nt: TGTGCCAGCAGCTCCCCATATAGACTAGAAACAGATACGCAGTATTTT; CDR3aa: CASSSPYRLETDTQYF
abundance: .; j_gene: TRBJ2-3; v_gene: TRBV23-1; d_gene: TRBD2; CDR3nt: TGCGCCAGCAGTCCAATTCGGGGTAGCGGGGGCCTCACTAGCACAGATACGCAGTATTTT; CDR3aa: CASSPIRGSGGLTSTDTQYF
abundance: .; j_gene: TRBJ1-5; v_gene: TRBV27; d_gene: .; CDR3nt: TGTGCCAGCAGTCCCACCGGTCTAGGAGGGCAGCCCCAGCATTTT; CDR3aa: CASSPTGLGGQPQHF
abundance: .; j_gene: TRBJ1-3; v_gene: TRBV25-1; d_gene: .; CDR3nt: TGTGCCAGCAGTGAACACATGCGAAACACCATATATTTT; CDR3aa: CASSEHMRNTIYF
abundance: .; j_gene: TRBJ2-2; v_gene: TRBV28; d_gene: .; CDR3nt: TGTGCCAGCAGTTTGATAGGGTTCGGGGAGCTGTTTTTT; CDR3aa: CASSLIGFGELFF
abundance: .; j_gene: TRBJ1-2; v_gene: TRBV19; d_gene: .; CDR3nt: TGTGCCAGTAGTTCACAAGACGGACTTGGCTACACCTTC; CDR3aa: CASSSQDGLGYTF
abundance: .; j_gene: TRBJ2-3; v_gene: TRBV5-1; d_gene: TRBD1; CDR3nt: TGCGCCAGCAGCTTGTCAGGGGGCAGGAGCACAGATACGCAGTATTTT; CDR3aa: CASSLSGGRSTDTQYF
abundance: .; j_gene: TRBJ1-6; v_gene: TRBV19; d_gene: .; CDR3nt: TGTGCCAGTAGTAACAGGGTCCAGTCCTATAATTCACCCCTCCACTTT; CDR3aa: CASSNRVQSYNSPLHF
abundance: .; j_gene: TRBJ1-2; v_gene: TRBV9; d_gene: .; CDR3nt: TGTGCCAGCAGCGCACAGTCAAGAGATGGCTACACCTTC; CDR3aa: CASSAQSRDGYTF
abundance: .; j_gene: TRBJ2-1; v_gene: TRBV30; d_gene: TRBD1; CDR3nt: TGTGCCTGGAGTGCGACAGGGGTTAGTGAGCAGTTCTTC; CDR3aa: CAWSATGVSEQFF
abundance: .; j_gene: TRBJ1-5; v_gene: TRBV5-5; d_gene: .; CDR3nt: TGTGCCAGCAGCTTGCGGGACCAAATGAATCAGCCCCAGCATTTT; CDR3aa: CASSLRDQMNQPQHF
abundance: .; j_gene: TRBJ1-6; v_gene: TRBV19; d_gene: .; CDR3nt: TGTGCCAGTAGAGTAAAGAGGGGGGCGGAAATTTCACCCCTCCACTTT; CDR3aa: CASRVKRGAEISPLHF
abundance: .; j_gene: TRBJ1-2; v_gene: TRBV3-1/TRBV3-2; d_gene: .; CDR3nt: TGTGCCAGCAGCACGCGAATGGATGGCTACACCTTC; CDR3aa: CASSTRMDGYTF
abundance: once; j_gene: TRBJ1-3; v_gene: TRBV7-2; d_gene: .; CDR3nt: TGTGCCAGCAGCACAGACAGTTGGAACACCATATATTTT; CDR3aa: CASSTDSWNTIYF
abundance: few; j_gene: TRBJ2-7; v_gene: TRBV7-9; d_gene: .; CDR3nt: TGTGCCAGCAGCTTAGCGGATATCGACGAGCAGTACTTC; CDR3aa: CASSLADIDEQYF
abundance: .; j_gene: TRBJ2-3; v_gene: TRBV9; d_gene: TRBD1; CDR3nt: TGTGCCAGCAGCGACAGGACAGGGGGCACAGATACGCAGTATTTT; CDR3aa: CASSDRTGGTDTQYF
abundance: .; j_gene: TRBJ1-1; v_gene: TRBV3-1/TRBV3-2; d_gene: .; CDR3nt: TGTGCCAGCAGCCAAAACAGGCCGCGCGTAGGCGTGAACACTGAAGCTTTCTTT; CDR3aa: CASSQNRPRVGVNTEAFF
abundance: .; j_gene: TRBJ2-2; v_gene: TRBV19; d_gene: TRBD2; CDR3nt: TGTGCCAGTAGTCGACCTAGCGGGGGGAACACCGGGGAGCTGTTTTTT; CDR3aa: CASSRPSGGNTGELFF
abundance: .; j_gene: TRBJ2-7; v_gene: TRBV7-2; d_gene: .; CDR3nt: TGTGCCAGCAGCGCTGATGGGCTCTCCGAGCAGTACTTC; CDR3aa: CASSADGLSEQYF
abundance: .; j_gene: TRBJ2-3; v_gene: TRBV2; d_gene: .; CDR3nt: TGTGCCAGCAGATCAGGGGAGAGCACAGATACGCAGTATTTT; CDR3aa: CASRSGESTDTQYF